This record looks at one T cell receptor beta chain sequence and its context. CDR3 length equals 13 residues. The germline V gene encodes CDR1 SGHAT and CDR2 FQDESV (reference sequence). The authors generated TCR beta cDNA through 5'RACE template switching with UMIs. TCRdb reprocessed the 5' RACE reads, with one entry per CDR3 protein and no DNA. The repertoire table contains about 460,000 distinct CDR3 sequences. This record comes from a study of T cells expressing NK-cell markers. Study context: Underlying the TCR beta repertoires were sorted CD3+CD56+NKG2C+, CD3+CD56+NKG2C- and CD3+CD56-NKG2C+ T cells.

The sequence was collected from a woman aged 45 to 65 in good health. The sequencing sample was made of blood T cells: a sorted CD56 or NKG2C T cell subset, CD4+ or CD8+ T cells, or bulk PBMC T cells (not recorded which). The chain links TRBV11-1 to TRBJ2-3. CDR3 protein: CASKTDAQDTQYF.